A selection of T cell receptor beta chains follows, all from one sample in a study of T cells in Graves' hyperthyroidism and ophthalmopathy. TCRdb processed the multiplex PCR reads anew with MiXCR; each CDR3 protein has one entry. The data hold 550,000 to 700,000 distinct CDR3 sequences, with about 15% observed a single time. The sample taken for sequencing was blood. These receptors were collected from a woman aged 35 to 49 with Graves' ophthalmopathy. The conserved cysteine and the conserved F or W are not part of the CDR3 here. Fields, in order: J gene, V gene, CDR3 protein.

TRBJ2-7 TRBV6-5 ASSQLAYEQY
TRBJ2-7 TRBV28 ASSLQGSGGGEQY
TRBJ1-2 TRBV5-1 ASSRNRQGYGYT
TRBJ1-3 TRBV7-2 ASSLAGGTGNTIY
TRBJ1-1 TRBV29-1 SVYRNTEAF
TRBJ1-5 TRBV12-3/TRBV12-4 ASSLVQGTNQPQH
TRBJ2-2 TRBV27 ASSLSQTSGAGELF
TRBJ2-3 TRBV2 ASGEQSTDTQY
TRBJ2-7 TRBV6-1 ASSKLAGVSYEQY
TRBJ1-2 TRBV29-1 SVNSGPRSYGYT
TRBJ2-7 TRBV6-1 ASSDQGVREQY
TRBJ1-1 TRBV6-5 ASSYSQGTNTEAF
TRBJ2-7 TRBV11-2 ASSLVTGEQY
TRBJ2-7 TRBV11-1 ASSYRERSYEQY
TRBJ1-1 TRBV3-1 ASRPNRYTEAF
TRBJ2-6 TRBV19 ASSTRPLTRPSGANVLT
TRBJ2-7 TRBV29-1 SVGNRGGYEQY
TRBJ1-2 TRBV28 ASSIIGGDRGYYGYT
TRBJ2-5 TRBV29-1 SVPTGKETQY
TRBJ2-6 TRBV12-3/TRBV12-4 ASSSQRRGFGSGANVLT
TRBJ2-3 TRBV5-4 ASSTGTDTQY
TRBJ1-3 TRBV19 ASGPLSPGNTIY
TRBJ2-2 TRBV29-1 SVTSATGELF
TRBJ2-2 TRBV6-2/TRBV6-3 ASKGRTGNTGELF
TRBJ1-2 TRBV7-3 ASSLFPRDSYNYGYT
TRBJ2-5 TRBV6-5 ASSYSTTRLASQETQY
TRBJ2-7 TRBV12-3/TRBV12-4 ASSLTTGTYEQY
TRBJ2-2 TRBV12-3/TRBV12-4 ASGPLGQGDTGELF
TRBJ2-1 TRBV11-1 ASSLGAGGPYNEQF
TRBJ1-5 TRBV5-1 ASSFIGAYNQPQH
TRBJ2-7 TRBV6-5 ASSYGLEVGEQY
TRBJ2-5 TRBV15 ATGGLGTQY
TRBJ2-7 TRBV28 ASSPGTASSYEQY
TRBJ1-3 TRBV11-1 ASSKDWRQDAGNTIY
TRBJ2-2 TRBV7-9 ASSPSFSGELF
TRBJ2-7 TRBV7-9 ASSAPGQKHYEQY
TRBJ2-7 TRBV20-1 SARVSSGTEQY
TRBJ1-2 TRBV28 ASTENENRVWYGYT
TRBJ1-2 TRBV11-1 ASSAAGTGRYGYT
TRBJ2-7 TRBV28 ASRTRPGGDSYEQY
TRBJ2-7 TRBV7-9 ASSLASDEQY
TRBJ1-5 TRBV6-5 ASSYGGVVQPQH
TRBJ1-1 TRBV20-1 SAKRGNTEAF
TRBJ2-2 TRBV29-1 SVPGTANTGELF
TRBJ1-1 TRBV9 ASSVEGAEAF
TRBJ2-7 TRBV6-5 ASSYSTGGTDEQY
TRBJ1-1 TRBV30 AWIGMNTEAF
TRBJ1-6 TRBV7-2 ASSLNSGYNSPLH
TRBJ1-5 TRBV20-1 SARGQLDYSNQPQH
TRBJ2-2 TRBV11-1 ASSLGSLGRNTGELF
TRBJ2-4 TRBV11-1 ASSSRDRVNIQY
TRBJ2-5 TRBV4-1 ASSQGMGRDQETQY
TRBJ2-7 TRBV5-1 ASSFTVTGAAEQY